A selection of T cell receptor beta chains follows, all from one sample in a study of CD8 T cells in ankylosing spondylitis. TCRdb re-called the 5' RACE reads with MiXCR, one entry per CDR3 protein. Of roughly 160,000 distinct CDR3 sequences in the sample, 11% were seen once. The source material was blood, either unsorted or a sorted T cell fraction (not recorded which). Source of these receptors: a male donor with ankylosing spondylitis or in good health (not recorded which). Each CDR3 is given with its conserved first and last residue. Fields, in order: CDR3 protein, CDR3 DNA, D gene, V gene, J gene, CDR3 length, clone size. A D gene is named only where the DNA matches it firmly. Where a row states a size, it is once, few, many or the class of an expanded clone; other rows omit it.

CDR3 protein: CASSFTDPNTGELFF
CDR3 DNA: TGCGCCAGCAGCTTCACGGACCCGAACACCGGGGAGCTGTTTTTT
D gene: -
V gene: TRBV5-1
J gene: TRBJ2-2
CDR3 length: 15
clone size: -

CDR3 protein: CASSYSTAHQPQHF
CDR3 DNA: TGTGCCAGCAGTTACTCGACAGCTCATCAGCCCCAGCATTTT
D gene: -
V gene: TRBV6-2/TRBV6-3
J gene: TRBJ1-5
CDR3 length: 14
clone size: many

CDR3 protein: CATSEGARGPSYNEQFF
CDR3 DNA: TGTGCCACCAGTGAGGGGGCACGGGGGCCCTCCTACAATGAGCAGTTCTTC
D gene: -
V gene: TRBV24-1
J gene: TRBJ2-1
CDR3 length: 17
clone size: -

CDR3 protein: CASSLGPPGALGTEAFF
CDR3 DNA: TGCGCCAGCAGCTTGGGGCCTCCCGGGGCCTTGGGCACTGAAGCTTTCTTT
D gene: -
V gene: TRBV5-1
J gene: TRBJ1-1
CDR3 length: 17
clone size: many

CDR3 protein: CASSFTVGGKAKNIQYF
CDR3 DNA: TGTGCCAGCAGCTTTACGGTCGGAGGGAAGGCCAAAAACATTCAGTACTTC
D gene: -
V gene: TRBV7-8
J gene: TRBJ2-4
CDR3 length: 17
clone size: few

CDR3 protein: CASSPSSRSPLHF
CDR3 DNA: TGTGCCAGCAGCCCTAGTAGTCGGTCACCCCTCCACTTT
D gene: -
V gene: TRBV12-3/TRBV12-4
J gene: TRBJ1-6
CDR3 length: 13
clone size: many

CDR3 protein: CASIFGDYDYAF
CDR3 DNA: TGTGCCAGCATTTTTGGGGACTATGACTACGCCTTC
D gene: -
V gene: TRBV6-1
J gene: TRBJ1-2
CDR3 length: 12
clone size: -

CDR3 protein: CASSSGTGGNYGYTF
CDR3 DNA: TGCGCCAGCAGTTCCGGGACAGGGGGCAACTATGGCTACACCTTC
D gene: TRBD1
V gene: TRBV5-1
J gene: TRBJ1-2
CDR3 length: 15
clone size: many

CDR3 protein: CASRKVGQNYGYTF
CDR3 DNA: TGTGCCAGCAGAAAGGTGGGGCAGAACTATGGCTACACCTTC
D gene: -
V gene: TRBV6-1
J gene: TRBJ1-2
CDR3 length: 14
clone size: many

CDR3 protein: CASSLGGTDVMQYF
CDR3 DNA: TGTGCCAGCAGCTTAGGGGGGACAGATGTCATGCAGTACTTC
D gene: TRBD1
V gene: TRBV7-6
J gene: TRBJ2-7
CDR3 length: 14
clone size: many

CDR3 protein: CASSLDRGKNSPLHF
CDR3 DNA: TGTGCCAGCAGCCTGGACAGGGGGAAAAATTCACCCCTCCACTTT
D gene: TRBD1
V gene: TRBV7-8
J gene: TRBJ1-6
CDR3 length: 15
clone size: few

CDR3 protein: CASSRRDRGSGANVLTF
CDR3 DNA: TGTGCCAGCAGTCGCCGGGACAGGGGCTCTGGGGCCAACGTCCTGACTTTC
D gene: TRBD1
V gene: TRBV2
J gene: TRBJ2-6
CDR3 length: 17
clone size: -

CDR3 protein: CASSGGLAGGGCEQFF
CDR3 DNA: TGTGCCAGCAGTGGGGGACTAGCGGGCGGGGGTTGTGAGCAGTTCTTC
D gene: TRBD2
V gene: TRBV27
J gene: TRBJ2-1
CDR3 length: 16
clone size: -

CDR3 protein: CSARYQRGRTDTQYF
CDR3 DNA: TGCAGTGCTAGATACCAGCGGGGACGCACAGATACGCAGTATTTT
D gene: TRBD2
V gene: TRBV20-1
J gene: TRBJ2-3
CDR3 length: 15
clone size: many

CDR3 protein: CASSSGQGAADTQYF
CDR3 DNA: TGTGCCAGCAGCTCGGGACAGGGGGCCGCAGATACGCAGTATTTT
D gene: TRBD1
V gene: TRBV7-9
J gene: TRBJ2-3
CDR3 length: 15
clone size: few

CDR3 protein: CAISDSPKGGNQPQHF
CDR3 DNA: TGTGCCATCAGTGATTCCCCGAAAGGGGGCAATCAGCCCCAGCATTTT
D gene: -
V gene: TRBV10-3
J gene: TRBJ1-5
CDR3 length: 16
clone size: many

CDR3 protein: CAIKGSGGSTDTQYF
CDR3 DNA: TGTGCCATCAAAGGTAGCGGGGGAAGCACAGATACGCAGTATTTT
D gene: TRBD2
V gene: TRBV10-3
J gene: TRBJ2-3
CDR3 length: 15
clone size: many

CDR3 protein: CCARKGSGANTGELFF
CDR3 DNA: TGCTGTGCCAGAAAGGGTAGCGGAGCGAACACCGGGGAGCTGTTTTTT
D gene: -
V gene: TRBV20-1
J gene: TRBJ2-2
CDR3 length: 16
clone size: -

CDR3 protein: CASTTGYNEQFF
CDR3 DNA: TGTGCCAGCACGACAGGTTACAATGAGCAGTTCTTC
D gene: -
V gene: TRBV27
J gene: TRBJ2-1
CDR3 length: 12
clone size: many

CDR3 protein: CSVETGGSYGYTF
CDR3 DNA: TGCAGCGTTGAAACAGGGGGAAGCTATGGCTACACCTTC
D gene: TRBD1
V gene: TRBV29-1
J gene: TRBJ1-2
CDR3 length: 13
clone size: few

CDR3 protein: CASSSGGSGEAQYF
CDR3 DNA: TGTGCCAGCAGCTCTGGAGGTAGCGGGGAAGCCCAGTACTTC
D gene: TRBD2
V gene: TRBV9
J gene: TRBJ2-5
CDR3 length: 14
clone size: -

CDR3 protein: CASSPNPADTQYF
CDR3 DNA: TGTGCCAGCTCACCAAACCCCGCAGATACGCAGTATTTT
D gene: -
V gene: TRBV18
J gene: TRBJ2-3
CDR3 length: 13
clone size: few

CDR3 protein: CASSLAGTNNEQFF
CDR3 DNA: TGTGCCAGCAGCTTAGCCGGGACTAACAATGAGCAGTTCTTC
D gene: TRBD2
V gene: TRBV7-7
J gene: TRBJ2-1
CDR3 length: 14
clone size: -

CDR3 protein: CSVGQVRNEKLFF
CDR3 DNA: TGCAGCGTGGGACAGGTCCGGAATGAAAAACTGTTTTTT
D gene: TRBD1
V gene: TRBV29-1
J gene: TRBJ1-4
CDR3 length: 13
clone size: many

CDR3 protein: CASSLAVGVDTQYF
CDR3 DNA: TGTGCCAGCAGCTTAGCCGTAGGTGTGGATACGCAGTATTTT
D gene: -
V gene: TRBV7-9
J gene: TRBJ2-3
CDR3 length: 14
clone size: few

CDR3 protein: CASSLVAGAHNEQFF
CDR3 DNA: TGTGCCAGCAGCTTAGTAGCGGGGGCACACAATGAGCAGTTCTTC
D gene: TRBD2
V gene: TRBV7-9
J gene: TRBJ2-1
CDR3 length: 15
clone size: many

CDR3 protein: CASSPSWTGGVSETQYF
CDR3 DNA: TGTGCCAGCAGCCCCTCCTGGACAGGGGGCGTATCAGAGACCCAGTACTTC
D gene: TRBD1
V gene: TRBV3-1
J gene: TRBJ2-5
CDR3 length: 17
clone size: -

CDR3 protein: CASTLDREGGYTF
CDR3 DNA: TGTGCCAGCACCCTGGACAGGGAAGGTGGCTACACCTTC
D gene: TRBD1
V gene: TRBV28
J gene: TRBJ1-2
CDR3 length: 13
clone size: many

CDR3 protein: CASSLPFGIEQFF
CDR3 DNA: TGTGCCAGCAGCTTGCCGTTCGGGATCGAGCAGTTCTTC
D gene: -
V gene: TRBV7-2
J gene: TRBJ2-1
CDR3 length: 13
clone size: -

CDR3 protein: CATKGFHGSGNTIYF
CDR3 DNA: TGTGCCACCAAAGGGTTTCACGGCTCTGGAAACACCATATATTTT
D gene: -
V gene: TRBV6-2/TRBV6-3
J gene: TRBJ1-3
CDR3 length: 15
clone size: many